Below are 19 T cell receptor beta chains sequenced from a single sample in a study of response to subunit inactivated influenza vaccine. Each CDR3 protein is one row after TCRdb ran MiXCR on the RT-PCR reads. Of about 520,000 distinct CDR3 sequences in the sample, over 25% were seen once. The source was CD4+ T cells sorted from PBMCs, collected less than 6 days after vaccination. The origin of the receptors is a man aged 45-60 years who received an inactivated influenza vaccine.

This clonotype was picked up many times. The chain couples TRBV3-1 to TRBJ2-1; 10 bases fit TRBD2. There are 17 residues in the CDR3. Germline CDR1 is LGHDT and CDR2 is YNNKEL (reference sequence). The trim removed 0 bases at V and 12 bases at J, leaving 14 bases unmatched. The CDR3 DNA is TGTGCCAGCAGCCAAGATTTGCGTCTAGCGGGGGAACTGGGGCAGTTCTTC. It yields the protein CASSQDLRLAGELGQFF.

V usage is TRBV7-2 and J usage is TRBJ2-3, with 11 bases that match TRBD2. CDR3 length equals 16 residues. J gave up 7 bases and V 1 base, and 7 bases lay outside the gene matches. Germline CDR1 is SGHTA and CDR2 is FQGNSA. This chain's CDR3 is CASSLEIAGGRNTQYF. The DNA for the CDR3 is TGTGCCAGCAGCTTAGAAATAGCGGGGGGGCGAAATACGCAGTATTTT.

The chain carries TRBV4-3 and TRBJ2-5, with 13 nucleotides matching TRBD2. CDR3 length: 15 amino acids. CDR1 LGHNA and CDR2 YSLEER come from the germline V gene. The junction had 11 bases not matched to a gene; V was cut back by 5 bases and J by 11 bases. CDR3 sequence reads: CASSSRLAGGPVQYF. The CDR3 bases are TGCGCCAGCAGCTCTAGACTAGCGGGAGGCCCCGTGCAGTACTTC.

This clonotype was observed a few times. The chain combines TRBV19 with TRBJ2-3, with TRBD2 identical over 14 bases. The V gene's germline CDR1 is LNHDA and CDR2 SQIVND (reference sequence). The CDR3 consists of 16 residues. J was trimmed by 5 bases and V by 3 bases; bases with no gene match: 4. The CDR3 protein is CASSMGLAGAGDTQYF. The CDR3 DNA sequence: TGTGCCAGTAGTATGGGACTAGCGGGAGCTGGAGATACGCAGTATTTT.

The rearrangement links TRBV11-2 to TRBJ1-1; 7 bases line up with TRBD1. The germline V gene has CDR1 SGHAT and CDR2 FQNNGV. This CDR3 comprises 15 residues. Trimming cost V 5 bases and J 0 bases; bases outside gene matches: 6. The CDR3 bases are TGTGCCAGCAGCCCGGTGACAGGGTTGAACACTGAAGCTTTCTTT. Translation: CASSPVTGLNTEAFF.

This clonotype was recorded a few times. V is TRBV20-1 and J is TRBJ2-7; no definite D call. The CDR3 extends over 10 amino acids. Germline CDR1 DFQATT, CDR2 SNEGSKA (reference sequence). V lost 5 bases to trimming and J lost 4 bases, with 6 bases between them. CDR3 sequence reads: CSAGPYEQYF. CDR3 nucleotide sequence: TGCAGTGCTGGACCTTACGAGCAGTACTTC.

The chain couples TRBV7-2 to TRBJ2-1; D perhaps matches TRBD2 (6 bases). Germline loops: CDR1 SGHTA, CDR2 FQGNSA. V dropped 5 bases and J dropped 4 bases, with 18 bases sitting between them. This CDR3 comprises 16 residues. The DNA of the CDR3 is TGTGCCAGCAGCCGCTTAACGGGAGCAACATACAATGAGCAGTTCTTC. Residues: CASSRLTGATYNEQFF.

This clonotype was detected a few times. The chain uses TRBV29-1 and TRBJ2-3, with D maybe TRBD2 (5 bases). The CDR3 loop spans 13 amino acids. CDR1 and CDR2 (germline): SQVTM, ANQGSEA. V lost 2 bases to trimming and J lost 1 base, with 7 bases between them. The CDR3 bases are TGCAGCGTTGAATGGGGAGGCACAGATACGCAGTATTTT. It translates to CSVEWGGTDTQYF.

In its sample, this clonotype was seen many times. The V call is TRBV12-3 or TRBV12-4, the J call TRBJ1-3; D not resolved. V shed 5 bases and J shed 2 bases, with 7 bases lying between them. CDR3 length: 13 amino acids. CDR3 amino acids: CASSPPPGNTIYF. CDR3 nucleotide sequence: TGTGCCAGCAGTCCCCCGCCTGGAAACACCATATATTTT.

In this sample, this clonotype turned up a few times. The DNA of the CDR3 is TGTGCCAGCAGCCAAGCCAGTGGGGTTGGTCAGCCCCAGCATTTT. Residues: CASSQASGVGQPQHF. The gene calls are TRBV3-1 and TRBJ1-5; D unresolved. This CDR3 has 15 amino acids. Germline loops: CDR1 LGHDT, CDR2 YNNKEL (reference sequence). Trimming left V 1 base short and J 6 bases short, with 13 bases between. Full variable domain (remainder filled in from reference TRBV3-1 and TRBJ1-5): DTAVSQTPKYLVTQMGNDKSIKCEQNLGHDTMYWYKQDSKKFLKIMFSYNNKELIINETVPNRFSPKSPDKAHLNLHINSLELGDSAVYFCASSQASGVGQPQHFGDGTRLSIL.

This clonotype has more than one count but fewer than ten. This chain uses TRBV5-1 with TRBJ2-6; D might be TRBD1 or TRBD2, each matching 5 bases. The CDR3 runs to 16 residues. Germline V gene lookup returns CDR1 SGHRS and CDR2 YFSETQ. V was pared by 5 bases and J by 0 bases, with 12 bases between. The DNA for the CDR3 is TGCGCCAGCAGGGACATGGGAGTCTCTGGGGCCAACGTCCTGACTTTC. It translates to CASRDMGVSGANVLTF.

The rearrangement links TRBV27 to TRBJ2-3; TRBD1 matches 7 bases. V gave up 0 bases and J gave up 0 bases; unmatched junction bases: 3. Germline V gene data show CDR1 as MNHEY and CDR2 as SMNVEV (reference sequence). The CDR3 sequence is 16 residues long. CDR3 nucleotide sequence: TGTGCCAGCAGTTTATCGAGGGGGCCCAGCACAGATACGCAGTATTTT. Protein sequence: CASSLSRGPSTDTQYF.

This clonotype was recorded only once. V and J are TRBV2 and TRBJ2-7; possible D gene TRBD1, 5 bases. Germline CDR1 is SNHLY and CDR2 is FYNNEI. The CDR3 totals 11 residues. The V end lost 8 bases, the J end lost 6 bases, and 11 bases lay between the germline ends. The CDR3 is CASSMQGEQYF. In nucleotides, the CDR3 is TGTGCCAGCTCTATGCAGGGCGAGCAGTACTTC.

The V call is TRBV7-2, the J call TRBJ2-7; no reliable D call. The CDR3 sequence is 14 residues long. Looked up from germline, CDR1 is SGHTA and CDR2 is FQGNSA. The ends were cut back, 5 bases at V and 2 bases at J, with 13 bases in the middle. The CDR3 protein is CASSPSEIAYEQYF. As DNA, the CDR3 is TGTGCCAGCAGCCCCAGCGAGATAGCCTACGAGCAGTACTTC. Filled out from reference TRBV7-2 and TRBJ2-7, the complete variable domain reads GAGVSQSPSNKVTEKGKDVELRCDPISGHTALYWYRQSLGQGLEFLIYFQGNSAPDKSGLPSDRFSAERTGGSVSTLTIQRTQQEDSAVYLCASSPSEIAYEQYFGPGTRLTVT.

This clonotype was detected only a few times. The chain couples TRBV7-6 to TRBJ2-5, with 9 bases matching TRBD2. Germline values: CDR1 SGHVS, CDR2 FNYEAQ. J was trimmed by 4 bases and V by 1 base; bases with no gene match: 4. This CDR3 comprises 15 residues. The CDR3 is CASSLGAGGRETQYF. CDR3 sequence (DNA): TGTGCCAGCAGCTTAGGAGCGGGAGGAAGAGAGACCCAGTACTTC.

This clonotype occurred a few times. CDR3 nucleotides: TGTGCCAGCAGCGCACGGGGACAGGGAGGGCAAGAGACCCAGTACTTC. It codes for CASSARGQGGQETQYF. V and J are TRBV9 and TRBJ2-5, with TRBD1 matching 9 bases. Losses at the gene ends were 3 bases for V and 2 bases for J; bases not matched to a gene: 8. Germline V gene sequence: CDR1 SGDLS, CDR2 YYNGEE. The length of the CDR3 is 16 residues.

This rearrangement joins TRBV12-3 or TRBV12-4 to TRBJ2-7; no clear D gene. The CDR3 is 14 residues long. Between the trimmed V and J ends, which lost 4 bases and 0 bases, there was a span of 10 bases. CDR3 amino acids: CASSSPRHSYEQYF. Here the CDR3 DNA reads TGTGCCAGCAGTTCCCCGAGACACTCCTACGAGCAGTACTTC.

The chain uses TRBV20-1 and TRBJ2-7, with D unresolved. This CDR3 is 14 amino acids long. Deletions cut 6 bases from V and 0 bases from J, with 15 bases between. Germline-derived CDR1 and CDR2 are DFQATT and SNEGSKA (reference sequence). Here the CDR3 reads CSALYRLSSYEQYF. The DNA of the CDR3 is TGCAGTGCCCTCTACCGCTTAAGCTCCTACGAGCAGTACTTC.

This clonotype occurred many times. The rearrangement links TRBV11-3 to TRBJ2-1; 12 bases line up with TRBD2. This CDR3 contains 18 residues. Germline CDR1 reads SGHNT; CDR2 reads YENEEA. V trimming: 4 bases; J trimming: 4 bases; junction bases outside the gene matches: 11. CDR3 region: CASSSLPGTSGHYNEQFF. DNA for the CDR3: TGTGCCAGCAGCTCACTCCCCGGGACTAGCGGGCATTACAATGAGCAGTTCTTC.